Following are 16 T cell receptor beta chains from one sample sequenced in a study of long-term antiretroviral therapy in people with HIV. The libraries were made with immunoSEQ v3.0 at survey level. Measured with immunoSEQ multiplex PCR; TCRdb has only the in-frame clones, and not every one. The repertoire holds tens of thousands of clones, with roughly four fifths as singletons. Sequencing was performed on unsorted PBMCs, taken 1 year after starting antiretroviral therapy. These receptors all stem from a man younger than 35 with HIV.

The chain couples TRBV5-1 to TRBJ2-2; maybe TRBD2 (6 bases). The V gene lost 0 bases and the J gene lost 5 bases, with 11 bases spanning the gap. The CDR3 consists of 15 residues. Germline loops: CDR1 SGHRS, CDR2 YFSETQ. The DNA of the CDR3 is TGCGCCAGCAGCTTGGCCGGGAGCGGGACCGGGGAGCTGTTTTTT. Amino acid sequence: CASSLAGSGTGELFF.

The V call is TRBV10-3, the J call TRBJ1-5; D is undetermined. Germline loops: CDR1 ENHRY, CDR2 SYGVKD. The length of the CDR3 is 15 residues. With 0 bases removed from V and 0 bases from J, the gap between germline ends came to 6 bases. The CDR3: CAISESRDSNQPQHF. The CDR3, as DNA: TGTGCCATCAGTGAGTCCCGAGATAGCAATCAGCCCCAGCATTTT.

V usage is TRBV6-5 and J usage is TRBJ1-2; 11 bases line up with TRBD1. Unmatched junction bases numbered 5, after V lost 7 bases and J lost 7 bases. Germline V gene data show CDR1 as MNHEY and CDR2 as SVGAGI. The CDR3 totals 13 residues. In DNA form, the CDR3 reads TGTGCCAGCACCGGACAGGGGGCCGGTGGCTACACCTTC. This gives the protein CASTGQGAGGYTF.

This chain connects TRBV5-1 to TRBJ1-1; 7 positions match TRBD1. The CDR3 is made up of 16 amino acids. The V gene's germline CDR1 is SGHRS and CDR2 YFSETQ. V trimming: 0 bases; J trimming: 0 bases; junction bases outside the gene matches: 5. The CDR3 is CASSLEGGQLNTEAFF. The CDR3 DNA follows: TGCGCCAGCAGCTTGGAGGGGGGACAGTTGAACACTGAAGCTTTCTTT.

The chain carries TRBV27 and TRBJ2-7; D perhaps matches TRBD1 (6 bases). The germline CDR1 and CDR2 sequences are MNHEY and SMNVEV (reference sequence). CDR3 length equals 14 residues. The germline V and J ends were trimmed by 6 bases and 2 bases, with 14 bases remaining between them. This CDR3 reads CASSPLGGPYEQYF. Here the CDR3 DNA reads TGTGCCAGCAGCCCCCTTGGGGGCCCCTACGAGCAGTACTTC.

The J gene is TRBJ1-1, the V gene TRBV27, with 9 bases matching TRBD1. V lost 5 bases to trimming and J lost 5 bases; unmatched junction nucleotides: 9. Per the germline V gene, CDR1 is MNHEY and CDR2 is SMNVEV (reference sequence). The CDR3 has 15 residues. The DNA for the CDR3 is TGTGCCAGCAGTCCCGGGACAGGGAGCCGGACTGAAGCTTTCTTT. Translated, it gives CASSPGTGSRTEAFF.

A single count supports this clone. The chain uses TRBV7-9 and TRBJ2-4; TRBD1 might be the D (7 bases). CDR1 is SEHNR and CDR2 is FQNEAQ in the germline V gene (reference sequence). There are 15 residues in the CDR3. V gave up 5 bases and J gave up 4 bases, with 15 bases separating them. CDR3 region: CASSPAEGAKNIQYF. The CDR3 DNA reads as TGTGCCAGCAGCCCCGCGGAGGGGGCAAAAAACATTCAGTACTTC.

This sequence joins TRBV28 and TRBJ2-7; 7 bases match TRBD1. CDR3 length: 14 residues. V lost 1 base to trimming and J lost 2 bases; unmatched junction nucleotides: 2. Germline V CDR1 and CDR2: MDHEN, SYDVKM. As DNA, the CDR3 is TGTGCCAGCAGTTTATACCAGGGGGCCTACGAGCAGTACTTC. Its protein is CASSLYQGAYEQYF.

This clone was detected only a few times. This chain joins TRBV18 and TRBJ2-2; 7 nucleotides match TRBD2. Germline CDR1 and CDR2: KGHSH and LQKENI. V lost 5 bases, J lost 1 base, and 4 bases stayed unmatched. The CDR3 is 15 residues long. CDR3 protein: CASSATGGNTGELFF. CDR3 nucleotides: TGTGCCAGCTCAGCGACGGGAGGGAACACCGGGGAGCTGTTTTTT.

The rearrangement uses TRBV11-2 and TRBJ2-7, with D unclear. The CDR3 spans 14 residues. The ends were cut back, 2 bases at V and 5 bases at J, with 13 bases in the middle. CDR1 SGHAT and CDR2 FQNNGV come from the germline V gene. Written as DNA, the CDR3 is TGTGCCAGCAGCTTAAGGTCGTCTGGGCACGAGCAGTACTTC. Translating it yields CASSLRSSGHEQYF. Drawing the rest from reference TRBV11-2 and TRBJ2-7, the complete variable domain is EAGVAQSPRYKIIEKRQSVAFWCNPISGHATLYWYQQILGQGPKLLIQFQNNGVVDDSQLPKDRFSAERLKGVDSTLKIQPAKLEDSAVYLCASSLRSSGHEQYFGPGTRLTVT.

The chain carries TRBV7-9 and TRBJ1-4; D might be TRBD1 (6 bases). V was pared by 5 bases and J by 1 base, with 14 bases between. The CDR3 has 16 amino acids. CDR1 is SEHNR and CDR2 is FQNEAQ in the germline V gene (reference sequence). The CDR3 here is CASSPRTARTNEKLFF. The CDR3, as DNA: TGTGCCAGCAGCCCCCGGACAGCTCGAACTAATGAAAAACTGTTTTTT.

The V and J genes are TRBV29-1 and TRBJ2-1; D is possibly TRBD2 (5 bases). The CDR3 consists of 10 residues. In germline, CDR1 is SQVTM, CDR2 ANQGSEA. Between the trimmed V and J ends, which lost 6 bases and 6 bases, there was a span of 6 bases. CDR3 sequence (DNA): TGCAGCGTAGGGAGCAATGAGCAGTTCTTC. Protein product: CSVGSNEQFF.

The chain recombines TRBV5-1 with TRBJ1-2; a possible D gene is TRBD1 (5 bases). V was cut by 0 bases and J by 3 bases, with 12 bases left in between. The CDR3 length is 15 residues. In germline, CDR1 is SGHRS, CDR2 YFSETQ. DNA for the CDR3: TGCGCCAGCAGCTTGGGGGGCGGTTTCGACTATGGCTACACCTTC. It yields the protein CASSLGGGFDYGYTF.

This clone appeared a single time. V and J are TRBV7-9 and TRBJ2-5; 7 nucleotides line up with TRBD1. There are 16 residues in the CDR3. Germline V gene lookup returns CDR1 SEHNR and CDR2 FQNEAQ (reference sequence). J gave up 2 bases and V 1 base, and 7 bases lay outside the gene matches. The CDR3 DNA reads as TGTGCCAGCAGCTTAGTAAGGGGGCTGCGGCAAGAGACCCAGTACTTC. Protein: CASSLVRGLRQETQYF.

The gene calls are TRBV28 and TRBJ2-3, with TRBD2 matching over 9 bases. The CDR3 totals 15 residues. Trimming took 6 bases from V and 7 from J; bases not matched to a gene: 11. From germline, CDR1 is MDHEN and CDR2 SYDVKM. CDR3 region: CASSPLSGRSNTQYF. DNA of the CDR3: TGTGCCAGCAGCCCACTGAGCGGGAGGTCGAATACGCAGTATTTT. Full variable domain (remainder filled in from reference TRBV28 and TRBJ2-3): DVKVTQSSRYLVKRTGEKVFLECVQDMDHENMFWYRQDPGLGLRLIYFSYDVKMKEKGDIPEGYSVSREKKERFSLILESASTNQTSMYLCASSPLSGRSNTQYFGPGTRLTVL.

V is TRBV7-7 and J is TRBJ2-7, with D perhaps TRBD1 (6 bases). CDR3 length: 15 amino acids. Germline CDR1 SSHAT, CDR2 FNYEAQ (reference sequence). The V end lost 2 bases, the J end lost 4 bases, and 15 bases lay between the germline ends. The CDR3 bases are TGTGCCAGCAGCTTAAAAACAGGGTCTCGGTACGAGCAGTACTTC. Translating it yields CASSLKTGSRYEQYF.